This record covers a single T cell receptor (beta chain). This clonotype was recorded at least ten times. Which antigen it targets is not known. No base qualities exist here, and no much larger clone lies one base off it. Ficoll-Paque density gradient centrifugation was used to isolate PBMCs. The sample is drawn from a study of T-cell memory formation after mild COVID-19 (dated by TCRdb to the early 2020s). About the study as a whole: TCR sequence clusters from the two donors were found to be largely donor specific. In a couple of donors, T-cell clones that expanded and contracted after mild COVID-19 were followed by sequencing TCRalpha and TCRbeta repertoires longitudinally. The cohort comprised two young, previously healthy adult volunteers, one female and one male. Paper-wide results and their limitations: Only a couple of mild cases were covered in the study, and larger cohorts including severe cases with pre-infection samples were considered necessary. The second-wave clones that peaked on day 37 were not confirmed to be SARS-CoV-2 specific. Clones that contracted from day 15 to 85 showed balanced CD4/CD8 phenotypes, whereas a second wave of clones that expanded from day 15 to 37 leaned towards CD4+. Some responding clones were detected in pre-infection memory, which suggested that pre-existing cross-reactive memory T cells had joined the SARS-CoV-2 response. Contracting CD4+ clones were located mainly in the CM and EM memory subsets, whereas CD8+ clones were found to be enriched in EMRA.

CDR1 SGDLS and CDR2 YYNGEE were looked up in the germline V gene. Ends trimmed: V by 4 bases, J by 0 bases; bases unmatched to a gene: 13. The CDR3, from cysteine to phenylalanine, totals 19 residues. Kept here is only the CDR3 DNA, which spans 57 bases and is read in frame from base 1. The instrument given in TCRdb is Illumina NovaSeq 6000. cDNA libraries for TCRalpha and TCRbeta were prepared by 5'RACE using constant-segment primers, with sample barcodes and unique molecular identifiers added. RNA was extracted from every sample with Trizol reagent. The libraries were amplified in two PCR steps, and the second step added a second sample barcode and Illumina TruSeq adapters. Sequencing of libraries was performed on an Illumina NovaSeq with 2 x 150 bp paired-end reads. In the authors' own workflow: Demultiplexing of reads and collapsing into UMI-guided consensus sequences were performed with migec v1.2.7. Using mixcr v2.1.11, UMI consensuses were aligned to TRA and TRB V and J templates and then assembled into clonotypes. Expanded or contracted clonotypes were those called significant by both edgeR and NoisET, with noise models trained on biological replicates. edgeR calls used a false discovery rate-adjusted p below 0.01 and a log2 fold-change threshold of 1. As an exploratory analysis of dynamics, max-normalized trajectories of the 1000 most abundant clonotypes were examined with PCA combined with hierarchical clustering. The CD4 or CD8 phenotype of responding clones was assigned using the separately sequenced CD4+ and CD8+ repertoires. TCRdb ran its own pipeline on the public reads, namely fastp trimming at Q25 and MiXCR clone calling, and kept in-frame beta chains. Identical CDR3 proteins give one entry, which carries the most common genes and DNA. V and J calls and clone size were set by TCRdb, not the authors. This sample gives approximately 480,000 distinct CDR3 sequences in total; 15% to 20% of them show up just once. 9% to 15% of the sample goes to the ten largest clones.

The chain uses TRBV9 and TRBJ2-2; the central 9 bases match TRBD2. The specimen was PBMCs or a T cell subset sorted from them (not recorded which). The receptor's source is an adult woman who had mild COVID-19 (a few samples of this study predate the infection). The sample titles of this study are shuffled in the database, so cell type and time point are left out; the donor was told from shared clones. Here the CDR3 is given as CASSPLGGGASANTGELFF. The DNA is as follows: TGTGCCAGCAGCCCTTTGGGCGGGGGGGCCTCGGCGAACACCGGGGAGCTGTTTTTT.